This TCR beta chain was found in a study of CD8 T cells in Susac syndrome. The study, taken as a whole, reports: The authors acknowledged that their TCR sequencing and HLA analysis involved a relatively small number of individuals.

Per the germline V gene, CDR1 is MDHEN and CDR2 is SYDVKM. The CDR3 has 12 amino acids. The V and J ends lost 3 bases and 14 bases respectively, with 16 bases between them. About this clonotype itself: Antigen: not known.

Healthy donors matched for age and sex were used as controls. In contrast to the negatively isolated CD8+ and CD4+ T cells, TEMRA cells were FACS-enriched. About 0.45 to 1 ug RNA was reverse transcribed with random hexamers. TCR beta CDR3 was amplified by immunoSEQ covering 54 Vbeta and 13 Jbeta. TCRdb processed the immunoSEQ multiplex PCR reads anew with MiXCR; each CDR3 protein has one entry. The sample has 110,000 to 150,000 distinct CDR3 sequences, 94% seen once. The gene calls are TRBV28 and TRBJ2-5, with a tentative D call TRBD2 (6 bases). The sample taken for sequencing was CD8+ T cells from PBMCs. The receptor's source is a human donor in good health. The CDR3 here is CASSFPWGEVYF. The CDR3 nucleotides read TGTGCCAGCAGTTTCCCCTGGGGGGAGGTTTACTTC.